This T cell receptor beta chain was sequenced during a study of PD-1 blockade in mismatch repair-deficient tumors. On the study more broadly: Patients had approximately 13 mismatch repair-deficient cancer types and were previously treated and progressing. Study-level results: Tumor-resident clones, often undetectable pretreatment in blood, expanded then contracted after pembrolizumab.

Profiled with immunoSEQ multiplex PCR; TCRdb holds only in-frame clones, not every one. The repertoire has some 120,000 clones, roughly nine tenths of them found once; the top ten carry roughly 14%. Mismatch repair deficiency was confirmed in all patients, by PCR or immunohistochemistry. TCR sequencing covered three patients who responded to pembrolizumab. Concerning this clone: The antigen remains undetermined.

Trimming shortened V by 7 bases and J by 6 bases, and 15 bases separated the two germline ends. Germline assignment: CDR1 MNHEY and CDR2 SVGAGI. The CDR3 is made up of 13 amino acids. Sequencing was performed on peripheral blood, taken 44 weeks after starting pembrolizumab. This chain connects TRBV6-5 to TRBJ1-1, with D unresolved. This sequence was found in an adult with mismatch repair-deficient cancer. The chain's CDR3 is CASKLRESAEAFF. For the CDR3, the DNA is TGTGCCAGCAAGCTCCGGGAATCAGCTGAAGCTTTCTTT.